This paragraph reports one T cell receptor beta chain. Its specificity is unknown. This sample stems from a study of blood T cells in healthy people across ages. Caucasian individuals from Russia who were healthy and aged about 6 to 90 acted as donors. A second PCR of 7 to 11 cycles used a sample-barcoded 5' primer and a J-beta primer mix. TCRdb fed the 5' RACE reads into MiXCR, producing one record per CDR3 protein. The repertoire consists of approximately 2,000,000 distinct CDR3 sequences, with about two fifths occurring once and the leading ten covering under 25%. Regarding the study as a whole: Diversity of TCR beta correlated strongly with naive T cell percentage. The authors considered diversity estimates from one million T cells to be underestimates. Higher diversity, along with more naive CD4+ cells, distinguished long-lived donors from aged donors.

Sequencing was carried out using blood. This TCR came from a human donor in good health.

In nucleotides, the CDR3 is TGTGCCAGCAGCTTAGTACGCCTAGCGGACACAGATACGCAGTATTTT. It is translated as CASSLVRLADTDTQYF. The rearrangement links TRBV7-8 to TRBJ2-3, with 7 bases matching TRBD2. The CDR3 is 16 amino acids. Germline values: CDR1 SGHVS, CDR2 FQNEAQ. Unmatched junction bases numbered 6, after V lost 1 base and J lost 2 bases. The whole variable domain, filled in from reference TRBV7-8 and TRBJ2-3, reads GAGVSQSPRYKVAKRGQDVALRCDPISGHVSLFWYQQALGQGPEFLTYFQNEAQLDKSGLPSDRFFAERPEGSVSTLKIQRTQQEDSAVYLCASSLVRLADTDTQYFGPGTRLTVL.